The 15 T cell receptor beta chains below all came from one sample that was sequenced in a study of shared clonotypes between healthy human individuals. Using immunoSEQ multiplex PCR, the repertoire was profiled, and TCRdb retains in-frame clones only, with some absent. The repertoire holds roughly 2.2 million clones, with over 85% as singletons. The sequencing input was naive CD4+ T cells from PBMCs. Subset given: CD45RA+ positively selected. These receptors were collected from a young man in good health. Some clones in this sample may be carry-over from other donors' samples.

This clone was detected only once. The CDR3 coding sequence is TGTGCCAGCAGCTTAGGGGGTGCCCAGGCCCACGAGCAGTACTTC. This codes for CASSLGGAQAHEQYF. The rearrangement links TRBV7-9 to TRBJ2-7; D uncertain. CDR3 length: 15 residues. Trimming stripped 1 base from V and 5 bases from J, with 15 bases between. The germline gives CDR1 SEHNR, CDR2 FQNEAQ (reference sequence).

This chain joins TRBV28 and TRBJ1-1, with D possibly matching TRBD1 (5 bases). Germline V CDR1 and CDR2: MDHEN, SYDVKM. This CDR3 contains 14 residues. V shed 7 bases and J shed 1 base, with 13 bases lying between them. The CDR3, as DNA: TGTGCCAGCACCGCCCATGGGACGAACACTGAAGCTTTCTTT. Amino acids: CASTAHGTNTEAFF.

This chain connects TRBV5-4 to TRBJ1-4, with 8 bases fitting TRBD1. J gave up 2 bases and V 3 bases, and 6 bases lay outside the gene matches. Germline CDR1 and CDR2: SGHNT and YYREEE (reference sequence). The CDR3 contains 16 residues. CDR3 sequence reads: CASSSGTGRTNEKLFF. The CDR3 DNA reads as TGTGCCAGCAGCTCCGGGACAGGAAGGACTAATGAAAAACTGTTTTTT.

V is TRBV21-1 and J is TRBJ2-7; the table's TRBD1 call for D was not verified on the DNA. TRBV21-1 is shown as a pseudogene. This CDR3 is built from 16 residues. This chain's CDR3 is CASSKEGTGMINEQYF. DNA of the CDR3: TGTGCCAGCAGCAAAGAGGGGACAGGGATGATTAACGAGCAGTACTTC.

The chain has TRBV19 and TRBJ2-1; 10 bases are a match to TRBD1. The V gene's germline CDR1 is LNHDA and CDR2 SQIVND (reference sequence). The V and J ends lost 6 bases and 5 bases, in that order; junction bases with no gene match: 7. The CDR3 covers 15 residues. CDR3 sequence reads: CASRLLGQGHNEQFF. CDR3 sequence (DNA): TGTGCCAGTAGATTACTGGGACAGGGGCACAATGAGCAGTTCTTC.

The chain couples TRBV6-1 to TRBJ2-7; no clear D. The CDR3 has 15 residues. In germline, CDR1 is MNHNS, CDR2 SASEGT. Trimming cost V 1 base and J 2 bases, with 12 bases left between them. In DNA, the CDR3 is TGTGCCAGCAGTGAAGGTGATAGCTACACCTACGAGCAGTACTTC. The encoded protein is CASSEGDSYTYEQYF.

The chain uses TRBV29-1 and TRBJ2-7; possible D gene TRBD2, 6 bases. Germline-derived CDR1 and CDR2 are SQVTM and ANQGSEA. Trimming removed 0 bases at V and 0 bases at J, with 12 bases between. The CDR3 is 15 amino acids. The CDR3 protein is CSVEDLAGTSYEQYF. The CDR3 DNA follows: TGCAGCGTTGAAGATCTGGCGGGAACCTCCTACGAGCAGTACTTC.

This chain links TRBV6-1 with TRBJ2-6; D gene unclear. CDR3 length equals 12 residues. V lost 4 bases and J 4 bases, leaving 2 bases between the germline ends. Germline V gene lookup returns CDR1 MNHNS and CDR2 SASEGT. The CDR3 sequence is CASSGGANVLTF. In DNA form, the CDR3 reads TGTGCCAGCAGTGGAGGGGCCAACGTCCTGACTTTC.

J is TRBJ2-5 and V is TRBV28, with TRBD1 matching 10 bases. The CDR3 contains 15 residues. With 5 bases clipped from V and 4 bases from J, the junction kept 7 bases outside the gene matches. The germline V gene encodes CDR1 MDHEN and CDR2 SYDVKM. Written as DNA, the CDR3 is TGTGCCAGCAGTCCCTCCGGGACAGGGGTAGAGACCCAGTACTTC. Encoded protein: CASSPSGTGVETQYF. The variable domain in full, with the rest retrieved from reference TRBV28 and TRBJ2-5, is DVKVTQSSRYLVKRTGEKVFLECVQDMDHENMFWYRQDPGLGLRLIYFSYDVKMKEKGDIPEGYSVSREKKERFSLILESASTNQTSMYLCASSPSGTGVETQYFGPGTRLLVL.

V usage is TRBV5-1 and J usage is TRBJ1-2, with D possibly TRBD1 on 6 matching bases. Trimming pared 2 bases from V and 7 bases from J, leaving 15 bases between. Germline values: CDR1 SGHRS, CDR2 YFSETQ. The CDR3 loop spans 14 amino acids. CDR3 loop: CASSFIDTGSGYTF. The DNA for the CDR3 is TGCGCCAGCAGCTTTATAGACACAGGGAGTGGCTACACCTTC.

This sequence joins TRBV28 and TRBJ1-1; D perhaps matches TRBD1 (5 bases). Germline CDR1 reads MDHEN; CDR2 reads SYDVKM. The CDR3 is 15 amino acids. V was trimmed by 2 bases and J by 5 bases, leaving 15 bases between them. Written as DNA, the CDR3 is TGTGCCAGCAGTTTAGGGGGTCACGCGGGAACTGAAGCTTTCTTT. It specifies CASSLGGHAGTEAFF.

The DNA of the CDR3 is TGTGCCAGTAGTCAGGCTAGCGTTTGGCCCTACAATGAGCAGTTCTTC. This translates into CASSQASVWPYNEQFF. This chain uses TRBV19 with TRBJ2-1; D may be TRBD2 (6 bases). CDR1 and CDR2 from the germline V gene are LNHDA and SQIVND (reference sequence). This CDR3 region has 16 residues. With 5 bases removed from V and 2 bases from J, the gap between germline ends came to 16 bases.

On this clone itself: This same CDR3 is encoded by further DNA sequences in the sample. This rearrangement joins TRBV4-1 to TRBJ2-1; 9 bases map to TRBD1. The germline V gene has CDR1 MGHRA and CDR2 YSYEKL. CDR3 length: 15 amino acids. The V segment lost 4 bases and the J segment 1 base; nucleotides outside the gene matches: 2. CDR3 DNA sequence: TGCGCCAGCAGCCTCGACAGGGGGTCCTACAATGAGCAGTTCTTC. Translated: CASSLDRGSYNEQFF.

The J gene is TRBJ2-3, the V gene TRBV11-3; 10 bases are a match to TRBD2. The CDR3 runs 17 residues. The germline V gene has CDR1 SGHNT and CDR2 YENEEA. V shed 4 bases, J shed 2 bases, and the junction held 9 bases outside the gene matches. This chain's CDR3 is CASSSAQSGRDTDTQYF. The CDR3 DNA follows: TGTGCCAGCAGCTCGGCCCAAAGCGGGAGGGACACAGATACGCAGTATTTT.

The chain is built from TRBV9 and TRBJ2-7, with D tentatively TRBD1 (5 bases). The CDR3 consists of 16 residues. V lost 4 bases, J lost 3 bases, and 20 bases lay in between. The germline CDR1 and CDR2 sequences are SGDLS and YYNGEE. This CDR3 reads CASSPTGSFELYEQYF. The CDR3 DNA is TGTGCCAGCAGCCCCACAGGATCCTTCGAACTCTACGAGCAGTACTTC.